This T cell receptor beta chain stems from a study of T-cell reconstitution after alpha-beta-depleted transplantation in children. About this clonotype itself: Antigen specificity is unknown.

This CDR3 has 17 residues. With V trimmed by 6 bases and J by 3 bases, 13 bases remained unmatched. From germline, CDR1 is MNHNS and CDR2 SASEGT. General study results and limits: Diversity of TCRbeta at day 60 was high in some patients, arising from surviving recipient T cells and thymic progenitors. Newly made T cells mostly supplied T-cell counts and diversity one year after transplant. Several hundred expanded graft clones reportedly were the source of alpha-beta T cells about two months after transplant.

Unique molecular identifiers were used to barcode this TCRbeta library. TCRdb passed the PCR reads through MiXCR, listing each CDR3 protein once. The data hold 580,000 or so distinct CDR3 sequences, with more than 20% observed a single time. The chain carries TRBV6-1 and TRBJ2-3; the match to TRBD1 covers 9 bases. The TCR sequence derives from a boy younger than two who had a stem cell transplant for acute myeloid leukemia, so the T cells may come from the graft donor. Material: PBMCs, mostly from graft donor cells, obtained 360 days after TCRalphabeta/CD19-depleted stem cell transplant. CDR3 DNA: TGTGCCAGCAGCCTTAGCCCGGGACAGGGTCTAACAGATACGCAGTATTTT. Amino acid sequence: CASSLSPGQGLTDTQYF.